These 32 T cell receptor beta chains originate from one sample sequenced in a study of cytomegalovirus exposure and HLA in healthy donors. The method was immunoSEQ multiplex PCR; TCRdb's version includes in-frame clones alone and lacks a portion of them. The data hold about 400,000 clones, with about nine tenths observed a single time. The specimen sequenced was PBMCs. All receptors come from a woman between 18 and 29 years old in good health and CMV-seronegative.

This clone came up once. V is TRBV7-9 and J is TRBJ1-2; D ambiguous. Germline V gene sequence: CDR1 SEHNR, CDR2 FQNEAQ (reference sequence). V was shortened by 2 bases and J by 6 bases, with 16 bases between the two germline ends. The CDR3 totals 15 residues. CDR3 amino acids: CASSLRSEGRDGYTF. The CDR3 nucleotides are TGTGCCAGCAGCTTACGGAGCGAGGGCAGAGATGGCTACACCTTC. The full variable domain, with the rest looked up from reference TRBV7-9 and TRBJ1-2, is DTGVSQNPRHKITKRGQNVTFRCDPISEHNRLYWYRQTLGQGPEFLTYFQNEAQLEKSRLLSDRFSAERPKGSFSTLEIQRTEQGDSAMYLCASSLRSEGRDGYTFGSGTRLTVV.

This chain joins TRBV27 and TRBJ2-1, with TRBD2 as a possible D gene (5 bases). Trimming shortened V by 6 bases and J by 4 bases, and 13 bases separated the two germline ends. Germline assignment: CDR1 MNHEY and CDR2 SMNVEV (reference sequence). The CDR3 consists of 14 residues. CDR3 sequence: CASSIVTSYNEQFF. The CDR3 DNA sequence: TGTGCCAGCAGCATCGTCACTAGTTACAATGAGCAGTTCTTC.

The chain carries TRBV19 and TRBJ1-5, with 7 bases identical to TRBD1. Trimming removed 6 bases from V and 6 bases from J; junction bases left unmatched: 8. This CDR3 spans 14 amino acids. CDR1 is LNHDA, CDR2 SQIVND, per germline (reference sequence). CDR3 nucleotides: TGTGCCAGTAGCGATGACAGGGAAGTTCAGCCCCAGCATTTT. Amino acid sequence: CASSDDREVQPQHF.

A note on this clone: Other DNA sequences in the same sample also yield this CDR3. The V gene is TRBV27, the J gene TRBJ2-5, with D perhaps TRBD2 (6 bases). V shed 5 bases and J shed 4 bases, with 11 bases lying between them. This CDR3 comprises 13 residues. The germline V gene has CDR1 MNHEY and CDR2 SMNVEV (reference sequence). The CDR3 DNA is TGTGCCAGCAGTCCTCGGGGAGGAGAGACCCAGTACTTC. Translation gives CASSPRGGETQYF.

The CDR3 DNA is TGCGCCAGCAGCCTACAGGGGAGAGATGAAAAACTGTTTTTT. Translated, it gives CASSLQGRDEKLFF. The J gene is TRBJ1-4, the V gene TRBV5-1; TRBD1 agrees at 7 bases. Germline-derived CDR1 and CDR2 are SGHRS and YFSETQ. After removal of 4 bases from V and 6 bases from J, the junction contained 6 bases not matched to a gene. The CDR3 covers 14 residues.

This chain joins TRBV7-6 and TRBJ2-2, with 9 bases identical to TRBD1. The CDR3 consists of 15 residues. J was trimmed by 7 bases and V by 5 bases; bases with no gene match: 8. CDR1 is SGHVS and CDR2 is FNYEAQ in the germline V gene. CDR3 bases: TGTGCCAGCAGCCGAGGGACAGGGTTCGGCGGGGAGCTGTTTTTT. It is translated as CASSRGTGFGGELFF. Variable domain in full (rest from reference TRBV7-6 and TRBJ2-2): GAGVSQSPRYKVTKRGQDVALRCDPISGHVSLYWYRQALGQGPEFLTYFNYEAQQDKSGLPNDRFSAERPEGSISTLTIQRTEQRDSAMYRCASSRGTGFGGELFFGEGSRLTVL.

The chain has TRBV15 and TRBJ1-5, with 8 bases aligning to TRBD1. J lost 0 bases, V lost 0 bases, and 7 bases had no gene match. There are 18 residues in the CDR3. Germline lookup yields CDR1 LNHNV and CDR2 YYDKDF (reference sequence). The chain's CDR3 is CATSRDWAGGYSNQPQHF. The CDR3 DNA reads TGTGCCACCAGCAGAGACTGGGCAGGGGGCTATAGCAATCAGCCCCAGCATTTT.

In regard to this clone: This sample includes further DNA sequences coding for the same CDR3. Here the CDR3 reads CSVVEGGYEQYF. CDR3 nucleotide sequence: TGCAGCGTGGTTGAGGGAGGCTACGAGCAGTACTTC. J is TRBJ2-7 and V is TRBV29-1; D may be TRBD2 (6 bases). Germline CDR1 and CDR2: SQVTM and ANQGSEA. V lost 6 bases to trimming and J lost 3 bases, with 12 bases between them. The CDR3 consists of 12 residues.

The chain couples TRBV7-5 to TRBJ2-1; the tabulated D call, TRBD2, remains unverified against the DNA. TRBV7-5 is labeled a pseudogene. CDR3 size: 15 residues. The CDR3 loop is CVRSAAGLPGDEQFF. CDR3 DNA: TGTGTCAGAAGCGCAGCGGGACTTCCAGGCGATGAGCAGTTCTTC.

The chain carries TRBV9 and TRBJ2-1; D might be TRBD1 (6 bases). The CDR3 is 15 residues long. Per the germline V gene, CDR1 is SGDLS and CDR2 is YYNGEE. The V end was cut by 0 bases, the J end by 9 bases, with 16 bases between. CDR3 bases: TGTGCCAGCAGCGTAGCTAGGACCCTAGGGGGTGAGCAGTTCTTC. This sequence encodes CASSVARTLGGEQFF. Looking up the rest from reference TRBV9 and TRBJ2-1 gives the full variable domain: DSGVTQTPKHLITATGQRVTLRCSPRSGDLSVYWYQQSLDQGLQFLIQYYNGEERAKGNILERFSAQQFPDLHSELNLSSLELGDSALYFCASSVARTLGGEQFFGPGTRLTVL.

This chain uses TRBV18 with TRBJ2-1, with D perhaps TRBD1 (5 bases). Trimming shortened V by 3 bases and J by 6 bases, and 6 bases separated the two germline ends. This CDR3 comprises 12 residues. Germline assignment: CDR1 KGHSH and CDR2 LQKENI. In DNA form, the CDR3 reads TGTGCCAGCTCACCCAGGGCCAATGAGCAGTTCTTC. Protein product: CASSPRANEQFF.

The chain uses TRBV9 and TRBJ2-3, with D perhaps TRBD1 (5 bases). This CDR3 is 14 amino acids long. Germline V CDR1 and CDR2: SGDLS, YYNGEE. Trimming shortened V by 2 bases and J by 6 bases, and 13 bases separated the two germline ends. CDR3 sequence: CASSVGSSGDTQYF. The CDR3 DNA sequence: TGTGCCAGCAGCGTCGGGTCCTCAGGGGATACGCAGTATTTT.

The chain recombines TRBV27 with TRBJ1-2; D unclear. Germline V lookup: CDR1 MNHEY, CDR2 SMNVEV (reference sequence). The V end was cut by 0 bases, the J end by 3 bases, with 11 bases between. This CDR3 contains 15 residues. Here the CDR3 reads CASSLSPKQYYGYTF. CDR3 DNA: TGTGCCAGCAGTTTATCACCGAAACAGTACTATGGCTACACCTTC.

The rearrangement links TRBV9 to TRBJ2-7, with TRBD2 matching 9 bases. Germline loops: CDR1 SGDLS, CDR2 YYNGEE. The ends lost 0 bases at V and 4 bases at J; junction bases unmatched: 5. The CDR3 loop spans 15 amino acids. CDR3 sequence (DNA): TGTGCCAGCAGCGTAGCTAGCGGGGTACTGTACGAGCAGTACTTC. It encodes CASSVASGVLYEQYF.

The chain links TRBV2 to TRBJ2-2; 10 nucleotides match TRBD2. V lost 5 bases, J lost 3 bases, and 6 bases stayed unmatched. Looked up from germline, CDR1 is SNHLY and CDR2 is FYNNEI. The CDR3 is made up of 16 amino acids. CDR3 DNA: TGTGCCAGCAGTCCTCAGGGACTAGCGCACACCGGGGAGCTGTTTTTT. It translates to CASSPQGLAHTGELFF.

This chain uses TRBV5-4 with TRBJ1-5; D gene ambiguous. Trimming stripped 0 bases from V and 3 bases from J, with 10 bases between. The CDR3 covers 15 residues. The V gene's germline CDR1 is SGHNT and CDR2 YYREEE (reference sequence). The CDR3 DNA sequence: TGTGCCAGCAGCTTGGATGGCTCCCACAATCAGCCCCAGCATTTT. It translates to CASSLDGSHNQPQHF.

CDR3 DNA sequence: TGTGCCAGCAGCGTTGGACAGGGGCTTTCCTACGAGCAGTACTTC. This encodes CASSVGQGLSYEQYF. The chain links TRBV9 to TRBJ2-7, with 9 bases fitting TRBD1. V trimming: 2 bases; J trimming: 1 base; junction bases outside the gene matches: 4. Germline CDR1 reads SGDLS; CDR2 reads YYNGEE. The CDR3 extends over 15 amino acids.

The rearrangement joins TRBV11-2 to TRBJ2-3, with a tentative D call TRBD2 (6 bases). This CDR3 region has 18 residues. The V gene's germline CDR1 is SGHAT and CDR2 FQNNGV. Trimming pared 3 bases from V and 2 bases from J, leaving 21 bases between. As DNA, the CDR3 is TGTGCCAGCAGCTTGCCCCCGTTTGGGCGGGGACTCACAGATACGCAGTATTTT. This sequence encodes CASSLPPFGRGLTDTQYF.

The chain carries TRBV2 and TRBJ1-1; D perhaps matches TRBD1 (6 bases). The length of the CDR3 is 15 residues. Germline V gene sequence: CDR1 SNHLY, CDR2 FYNNEI. The CDR3 loop is CAQRGRAPMNTEAFF. The CDR3 coding sequence is TGTGCTCAGCGGGGGCGGGCCCCAATGAACACTGAAGCTTTCTTT.

This clone came up a few times. Different DNA sequences within this sample yield the same CDR3. This chain links TRBV28 with TRBJ2-7, with 10 bases that match TRBD1. CDR3 length: 15 residues. The V gene's germline CDR1 is MDHEN and CDR2 SYDVKM. V was pared by 6 bases and J by 4 bases, with 9 bases of the junction left unmatched. The DNA of the CDR3 is TGTGCCAGCAGGGAGACCGGGACAGGGGCTTACGAGCAGTACTTC. Amino acid sequence: CASRETGTGAYEQYF.

The chain uses TRBV28 and TRBJ1-4; D call uncertain. The germline CDR1 and CDR2 sequences are MDHEN and SYDVKM. Deletions cut 7 bases from V and 4 bases from J, with 7 bases between. The CDR3 sequence is 12 residues long. The CDR3 is CASKQLNEKLFF. CDR3 bases: TGTGCCAGCAAACAGCTTAATGAAAAACTGTTTTTT. Full variable domain (rest looked up from reference TRBV28 and TRBJ1-4): DVKVTQSSRYLVKRTGEKVFLECVQDMDHENMFWYRQDPGLGLRLIYFSYDVKMKEKGDIPEGYSVSREKKERFSLILESASTNQTSMYLCASKQLNEKLFFGSGTQLSVL.

The rearrangement uses TRBV15 and TRBJ1-3; tentatively, D is TRBD1 (5 bases). From germline, CDR1 is LNHNV and CDR2 YYDKDF (reference sequence). Trimming pared 5 bases from V and 0 bases from J, leaving 11 bases between. This CDR3 spans 15 amino acids. In DNA form, the CDR3 reads TGTGCCACCAGCGCGCCCAGGGTCTCTGGAAACACCATATATTTT. Translation: CATSAPRVSGNTIYF. The variable domain in full, with the rest retrieved from reference TRBV15 and TRBJ1-3, is DAMVIQNPRYQVTQFGKPVTLSCSQTLNHNVMYWYQQKSSQAPKLLFHYYDKDFNNEADTPDNFQSRRPNTSFCFLDIRSPGLGDTAMYLCATSAPRVSGNTIYFGEGSWLTVV.

The rearrangement uses TRBV7-9 and TRBJ2-3; no clear D gene. This CDR3 comprises 14 residues. The germline V and J ends were trimmed by 4 bases and 0 bases, with 8 bases remaining between them. Germline CDR1 reads SEHNR; CDR2 reads FQNEAQ (reference sequence). CDR3 in DNA: TGTGCCAGCAGCTCGCCGGGTAGCACAGATACGCAGTATTTT. Its translation: CASSSPGSTDTQYF.

This chain uses TRBV5-1 with TRBJ2-7; TRBD2 matches at 7 bases. This CDR3 has 15 residues. V gave up 2 bases and J gave up 0 bases; unmatched junction bases: 5. Germline CDR1 is SGHRS and CDR2 is YFSETQ. For the CDR3, the DNA is TGCGCCAGCAGCTTTGGGCTAGCGGACTCCTACGAGCAGTACTTC. It is translated as CASSFGLADSYEQYF. Together with reference TRBV5-1 and TRBJ2-7, the CDR3 gives the full variable domain: KAGVTQTPRYLIKTRGQQVTLSCSPISGHRSVSWYQQTPGQGLQFLFEYFSETQRNKGNFPGRFSGRQFSNSRSEMNVSTLELGDSALYLCASSFGLADSYEQYFGPGTRLTVT.

CDR3 sequence: CASSQGATGETQYF. The CDR3 DNA follows: TGCGCCAGCAGCCAAGGGGCTACCGGGGAAACGCAGTATTTT. V is TRBV4-1 and J is TRBJ2-3; tentatively, D is TRBD2 (5 bases). Per the germline V gene, CDR1 is MGHRA and CDR2 is YSYEKL. V was shortened by 1 base and J by 9 bases, with 14 bases between the two germline ends. The CDR3 loop spans 14 amino acids.

About this clone itself: Other nucleotide sequences from this sample produce the same CDR3. The chain uses TRBV29-1 and TRBJ1-2, with a tentative D call TRBD1 (5 bases). CDR3 length equals 10 residues. With 4 bases removed from V and 8 bases from J, the gap between germline ends came to 8 bases. Per germline, CDR1 SQVTM and CDR2 ANQGSEA. The DNA for the CDR3 is TGCAGCGTTGGCGGGGACGGCTACACCTTC. This codes for CSVGGDGYTF. Filled out from reference TRBV29-1 and TRBJ1-2, the complete variable domain reads SAVISQKPSRDICQRGTSLTIQCQVDSQVTMMFWYRQQPGQSLTLIATANQGSEATYESGFVIDKFPISRPNLTFSTLTVSNMSPEDSSIYLCSVGGDGYTFGSGTRLTVV.

In its sample, this clone was seen once. V usage is TRBV6-1 and J usage is TRBJ1-3; D is perhaps TRBD1 (6 bases). The CDR3 runs to 17 residues. CDR1 MNHNS and CDR2 SASEGT come from the germline V gene. The V and J ends lost 4 bases and 0 bases respectively, with 16 bases between them. CDR3 amino acids: CASSATLPRGSGNTIYF. CDR3 sequence (DNA): TGTGCCAGCAGTGCGACTCTGCCCAGGGGCTCTGGAAACACCATATATTTT.

The chain employs TRBV11-2 and TRBJ2-3; maybe TRBD2 (6 bases). The germline V gene encodes CDR1 SGHAT and CDR2 FQNNGV. With 5 bases removed from V and 4 bases from J, the gap between germline ends came to 22 bases. The CDR3 covers 17 residues. The CDR3 nucleotides read TGTGCCAGCAGCCGTACCGGTCCGGGAGAGGTTCCAGATACGCAGTATTTT. It encodes CASSRTGPGEVPDTQYF.

The chain joins TRBV7-3 to TRBJ2-7; possible D gene TRBD2, 5 bases. CDR1 and CDR2 (germline): SGHTA, FQGTGA. CDR3 length: 13 residues. V was clipped by 5 bases and J by 6 bases, with 14 bases between them. In DNA, the CDR3 is TGTGCCAGCAGCGAGGGCCCCTTGCGCGAGCAGTACTTC. Translation: CASSEGPLREQYF. The entire variable domain, with the rest obtained from reference TRBV7-3 and TRBJ2-7, is as follows: GAGVSQTPSNKVTEKGKYVELRCDPISGHTALYWYRQSLGQGPEFLIYFQGTGAADDSGLPNDRFFAVRPEGSVSTLKIQRTERGDSAVYLCASSEGPLREQYFGPGTRLTVT.

The chain recombines TRBV30 with TRBJ2-3; 12 bases are a match to TRBD2. Looked up from germline, CDR1 is GTSNPN and CDR2 is SVGIG (reference sequence). Unmatched junction bases numbered 12, after V lost 4 bases and J lost 7 bases. CDR3 length: 16 residues. In DNA, the CDR3 is TGTGCCTGGAACACCGGGACTAGCGGGTATAAGAATACGCAGTATTTT. Its protein is CAWNTGTSGYKNTQYF.

The CDR3 loop reads CASSAGWANTEAFF. CDR3 coding DNA: TGTGCCAGCAGCGCAGGGTGGGCGAACACTGAAGCTTTCTTT. The chain has TRBV28 and TRBJ1-1; possibly TRBD1 for D (5 bases). Germline CDR1 is MDHEN and CDR2 is SYDVKM. The CDR3 runs to 14 residues. Trimming took 6 bases from V and 1 from J, leaving 12 bases between them.

The V gene is TRBV7-3, the J gene TRBJ2-2; D remains ambiguous. The CDR3 is 15 amino acids. Germline-derived CDR1 and CDR2 are SGHTA and FQGTGA. V was cut by 2 bases and J by 0 bases, with 7 bases left in between. In DNA, the CDR3 is TGTGCCAGCAGCTTATCCACAGCGAACACCGGGGAGCTGTTTTTT. Its translation: CASSLSTANTGELFF.